The clone carrying this T cell receptor beta chain was found many times. These data originate in a study of T-cell memory formation after mild COVID-19. From the 5' RACE reads, TCRdb called clonotypes with MiXCR, one entry per CDR3 protein. The sample lists about 130,000 distinct CDR3 sequences, approximately 5.9% occurring once. The sequencing input was PBMCs or a T cell subset sorted from them (not recorded which). The sequence derives from an adult woman who had mild COVID-19 (a few samples of this study predate the infection). Cell type and time point are not known.

The CDR3 DNA reads as TGCAGTGCTCGTGGGACAGGTGGCGGCTACACCTTC. This translates into CSARGTGGGYTF. The chain joins TRBV20-1 to TRBJ1-2, with 8 bases aligning to TRBD1. With 5 bases clipped from V and 8 bases from J, the junction kept 7 bases outside the gene matches. The CDR3 length is 12 residues. Germline V lookup: CDR1 DFQATT, CDR2 SNEGSKA (reference sequence).